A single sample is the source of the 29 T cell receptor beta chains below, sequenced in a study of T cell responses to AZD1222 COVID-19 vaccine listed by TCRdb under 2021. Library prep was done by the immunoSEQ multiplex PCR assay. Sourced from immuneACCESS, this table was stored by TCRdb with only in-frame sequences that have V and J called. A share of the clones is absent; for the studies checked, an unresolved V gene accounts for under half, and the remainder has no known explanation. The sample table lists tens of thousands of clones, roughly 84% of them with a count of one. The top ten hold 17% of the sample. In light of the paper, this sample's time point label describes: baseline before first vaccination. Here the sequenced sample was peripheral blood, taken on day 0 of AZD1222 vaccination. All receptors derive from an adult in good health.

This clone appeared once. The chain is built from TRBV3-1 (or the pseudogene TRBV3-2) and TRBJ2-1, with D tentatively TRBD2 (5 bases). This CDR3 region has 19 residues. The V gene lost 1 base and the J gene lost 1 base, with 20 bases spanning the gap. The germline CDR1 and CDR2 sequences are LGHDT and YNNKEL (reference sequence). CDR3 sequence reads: CASSQVILVRALSYNEQFF. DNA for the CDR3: TGTGCCAGCAGCCAAGTTATCTTGGTGAGGGCTCTTTCCTACAATGAGCAGTTCTTC.

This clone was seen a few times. The CDR3 protein is CASSLTGLIGELFF. The CDR3 nucleotides are TGTGCCAGCAGCCTGACAGGGTTAATCGGGGAGCTGTTTTTT. V gene TRBV27 combines with J gene TRBJ2-2, with 7 nucleotides matching TRBD1. With 6 bases clipped from V and 7 bases from J, the junction kept 8 bases outside the gene matches. Per germline, CDR1 MNHEY and CDR2 SMNVEV (reference sequence). The CDR3 loop spans 14 amino acids.

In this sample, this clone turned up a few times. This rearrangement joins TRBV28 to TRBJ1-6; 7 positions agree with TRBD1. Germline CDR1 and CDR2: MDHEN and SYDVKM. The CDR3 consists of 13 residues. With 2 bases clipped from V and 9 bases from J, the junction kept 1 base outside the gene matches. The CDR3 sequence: CASSLGTASPLHF. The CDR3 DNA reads TGTGCCAGCAGTTTAGGGACAGCTTCACCCCTCCACTTT.

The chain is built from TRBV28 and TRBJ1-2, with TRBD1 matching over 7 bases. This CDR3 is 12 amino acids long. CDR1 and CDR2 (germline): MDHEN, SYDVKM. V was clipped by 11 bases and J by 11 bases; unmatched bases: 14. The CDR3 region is CAVLDLGQQYTF. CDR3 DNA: TGTGCCGTACTAGACCTGGGACAGCAATACACCTTC.

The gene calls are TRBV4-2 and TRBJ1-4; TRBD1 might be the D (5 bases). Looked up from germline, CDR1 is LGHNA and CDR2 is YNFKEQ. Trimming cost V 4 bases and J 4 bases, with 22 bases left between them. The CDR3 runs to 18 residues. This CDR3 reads CASSLGPVGESFNEKLFF. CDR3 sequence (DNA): TGTGCCAGCAGCCTCGGCCCGGTGGGGGAGTCCTTTAATGAAAAACTGTTTTTT.

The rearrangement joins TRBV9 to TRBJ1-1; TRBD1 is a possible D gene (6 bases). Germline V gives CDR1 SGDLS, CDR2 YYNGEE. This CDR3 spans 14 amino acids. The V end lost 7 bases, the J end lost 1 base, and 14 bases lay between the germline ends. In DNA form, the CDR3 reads TGTGCCAGCGGACGGGGACATCAGAACACTGAAGCTTTCTTT. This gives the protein CASGRGHQNTEAFF.

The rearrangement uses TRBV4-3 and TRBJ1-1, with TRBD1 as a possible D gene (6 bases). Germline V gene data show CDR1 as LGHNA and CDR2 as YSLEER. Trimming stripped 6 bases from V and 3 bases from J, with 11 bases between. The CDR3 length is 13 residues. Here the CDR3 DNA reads TGCGCCAGCAGGTTAAACAGGGACACTGAAGCTTTCTTT. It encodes CASRLNRDTEAFF.

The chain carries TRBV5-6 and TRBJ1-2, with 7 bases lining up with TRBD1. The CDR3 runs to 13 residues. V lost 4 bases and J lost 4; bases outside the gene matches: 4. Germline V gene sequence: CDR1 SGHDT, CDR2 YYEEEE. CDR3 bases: TGTGCCAGCAGCCCGGGACAGCTCTATGGCTACACCTTC. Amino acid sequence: CASSPGQLYGYTF. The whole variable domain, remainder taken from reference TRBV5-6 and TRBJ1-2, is DAGVTQSPTHLIKTRGQQVTLRCSPKSGHDTVSWYQQALGQGPQFIFQYYEEEERQRGNFPDRFSGHQFPNYSSELNVNALLLGDSALYLCASSPGQLYGYTFGSGTRLTVV.

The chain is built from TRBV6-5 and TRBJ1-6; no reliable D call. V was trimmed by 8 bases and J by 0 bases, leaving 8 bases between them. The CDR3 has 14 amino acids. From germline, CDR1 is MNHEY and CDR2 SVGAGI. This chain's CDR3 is CASGQSSYNSPLHF. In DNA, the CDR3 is TGTGCCAGCGGTCAGAGCTCCTATAATTCACCCCTCCACTTT.

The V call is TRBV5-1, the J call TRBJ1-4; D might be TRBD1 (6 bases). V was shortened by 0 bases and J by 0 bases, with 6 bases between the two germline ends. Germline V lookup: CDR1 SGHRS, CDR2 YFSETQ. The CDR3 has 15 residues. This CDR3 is CASSLAGATNEKLFF. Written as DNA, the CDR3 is TGCGCCAGCAGCTTGGCAGGGGCAACTAATGAAAAACTGTTTTTT.

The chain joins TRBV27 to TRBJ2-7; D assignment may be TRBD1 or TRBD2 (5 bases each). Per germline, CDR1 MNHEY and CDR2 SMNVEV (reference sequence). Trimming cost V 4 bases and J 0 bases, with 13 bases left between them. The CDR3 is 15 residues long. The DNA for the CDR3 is TGTGCCAGCAGTTCGTATAGCGACAGCTCCTACGAGCAGTACTTC. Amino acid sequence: CASSSYSDSSYEQYF.

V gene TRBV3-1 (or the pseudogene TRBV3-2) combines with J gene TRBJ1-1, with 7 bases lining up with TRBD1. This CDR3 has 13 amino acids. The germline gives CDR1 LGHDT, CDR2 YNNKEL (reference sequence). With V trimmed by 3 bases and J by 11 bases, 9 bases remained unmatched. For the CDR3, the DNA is TGTGCCAGCAGCCAGGGGGACAGCCTAGCGGCTTTCTTT. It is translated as CASSQGDSLAAFF.

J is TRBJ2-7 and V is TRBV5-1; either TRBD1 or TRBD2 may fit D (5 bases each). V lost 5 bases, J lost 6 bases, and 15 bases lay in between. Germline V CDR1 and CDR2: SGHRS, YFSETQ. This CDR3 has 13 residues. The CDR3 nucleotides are TGCGCCAGCAGGCCGGGACCTGAGGTCGAGCAGTACTTC. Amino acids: CASRPGPEVEQYF. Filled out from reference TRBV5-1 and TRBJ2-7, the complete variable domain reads KAGVTQTPRYLIKTRGQQVTLSCSPISGHRSVSWYQQTPGQGLQFLFEYFSETQRNKGNFPGRFSGRQFSNSRSEMNVSTLELGDSALYLCASRPGPEVEQYFGPGTRLTVT.

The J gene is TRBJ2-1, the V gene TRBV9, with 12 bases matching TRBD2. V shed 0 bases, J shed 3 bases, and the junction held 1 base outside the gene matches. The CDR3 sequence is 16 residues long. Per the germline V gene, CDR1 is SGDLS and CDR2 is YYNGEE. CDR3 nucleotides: TGTGCCAGCAGCGTAGCGGGACTAGCGGGCTACAATGAGCAGTTCTTC. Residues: CASSVAGLAGYNEQFF.

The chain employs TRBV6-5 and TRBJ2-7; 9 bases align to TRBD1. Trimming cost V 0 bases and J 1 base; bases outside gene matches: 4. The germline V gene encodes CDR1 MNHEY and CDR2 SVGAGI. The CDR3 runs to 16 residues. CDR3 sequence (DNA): TGTGCCAGCAGTTACTCGGACAGGGGTCTTTCCTACGAGCAGTACTTC. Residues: CASSYSDRGLSYEQYF.

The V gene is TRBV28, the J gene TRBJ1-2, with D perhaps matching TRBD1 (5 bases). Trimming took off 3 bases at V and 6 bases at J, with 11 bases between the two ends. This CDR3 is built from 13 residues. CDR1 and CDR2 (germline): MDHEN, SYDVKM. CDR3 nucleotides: TGTGCCAGCAGTTTGGCCAGGGCCCATGGCTACACCTTC. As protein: CASSLARAHGYTF.

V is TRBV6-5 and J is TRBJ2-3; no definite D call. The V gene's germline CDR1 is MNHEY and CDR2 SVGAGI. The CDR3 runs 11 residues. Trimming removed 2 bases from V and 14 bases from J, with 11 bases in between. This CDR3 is CASSYASHWYF. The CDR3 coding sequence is TGTGCCAGCAGTTACGCTTCCCACTGGTATTTT.

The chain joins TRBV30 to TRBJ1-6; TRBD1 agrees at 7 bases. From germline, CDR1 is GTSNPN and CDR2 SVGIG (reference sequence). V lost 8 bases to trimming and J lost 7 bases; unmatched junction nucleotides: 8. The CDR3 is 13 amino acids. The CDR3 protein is CAGKTGRNSPLHF. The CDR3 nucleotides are TGTGCCGGGAAGACAGGGCGAAATTCACCCCTCCACTTT. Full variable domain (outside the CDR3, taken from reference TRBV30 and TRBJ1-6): SQTIHQWPATLVQPVGSPLSLECTVEGTSNPNLYWYRQAAGRGLQLLFYSVGIGQISSEVPQNLSASRPQDRQFILSSKKLLLSDSGFYLCAGKTGRNSPLHFGNGTRLTVT.

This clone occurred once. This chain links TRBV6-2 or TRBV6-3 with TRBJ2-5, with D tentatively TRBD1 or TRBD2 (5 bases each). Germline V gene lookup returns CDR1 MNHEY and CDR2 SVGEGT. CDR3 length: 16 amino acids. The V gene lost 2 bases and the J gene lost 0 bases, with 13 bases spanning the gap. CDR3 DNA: TGTGCCAGCAGTTACAGGGACCCGACGTACCAAGAGACCCAGTACTTC. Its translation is CASSYRDPTYQETQYF.

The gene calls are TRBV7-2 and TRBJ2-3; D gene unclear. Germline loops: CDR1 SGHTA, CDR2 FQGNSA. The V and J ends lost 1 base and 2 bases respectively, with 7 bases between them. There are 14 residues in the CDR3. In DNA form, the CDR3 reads TGTGCCAGCAGCTTAGTCCGCGCCACAGATACGCAGTATTTT. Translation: CASSLVRATDTQYF.

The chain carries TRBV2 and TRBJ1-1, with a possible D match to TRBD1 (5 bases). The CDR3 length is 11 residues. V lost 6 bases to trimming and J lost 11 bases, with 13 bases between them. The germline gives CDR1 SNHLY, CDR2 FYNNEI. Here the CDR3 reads CASRGMGEAFF. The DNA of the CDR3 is TGTGCCAGCAGGGGAATGGGGGAGGCTTTCTTT. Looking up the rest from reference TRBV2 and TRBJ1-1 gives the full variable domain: EPEVTQTPSHQVTQMGQEVILRCVPISNHLYFYWYRQILGQKVEFLVSFYNNEISEKSEIFDDQFSVERPDGSNFTLKIRSTKLEDSAMYFCASRGMGEAFFGQGTRLTVV.

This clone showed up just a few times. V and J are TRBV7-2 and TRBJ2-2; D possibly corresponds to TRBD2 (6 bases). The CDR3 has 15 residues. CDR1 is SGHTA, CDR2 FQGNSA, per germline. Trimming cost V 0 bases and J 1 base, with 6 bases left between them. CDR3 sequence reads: CASSLAGRNTGELFF. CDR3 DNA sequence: TGTGCCAGCAGCTTAGCCGGGAGGAACACCGGGGAGCTGTTTTTT.

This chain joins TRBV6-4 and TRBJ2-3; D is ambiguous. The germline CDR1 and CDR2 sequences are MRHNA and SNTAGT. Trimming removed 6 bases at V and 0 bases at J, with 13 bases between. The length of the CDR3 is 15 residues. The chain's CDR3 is CASRSSGRSTDTQYF. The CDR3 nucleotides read TGTGCCAGCAGGAGTAGTGGACGCAGCACAGATACGCAGTATTTT.

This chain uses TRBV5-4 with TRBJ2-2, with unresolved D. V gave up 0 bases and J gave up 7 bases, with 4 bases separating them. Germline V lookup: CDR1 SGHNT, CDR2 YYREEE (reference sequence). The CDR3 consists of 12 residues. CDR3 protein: CASSLEVGELFF. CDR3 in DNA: TGTGCCAGCAGCTTGGAAGTCGGGGAGCTGTTTTTT.

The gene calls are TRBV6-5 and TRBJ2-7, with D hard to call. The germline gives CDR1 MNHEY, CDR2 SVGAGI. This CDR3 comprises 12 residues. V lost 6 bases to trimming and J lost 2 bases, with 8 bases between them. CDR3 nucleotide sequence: TGTGCCAGCAGGGGGAAGGCCTACGAGCAGTACTTC. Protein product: CASRGKAYEQYF.

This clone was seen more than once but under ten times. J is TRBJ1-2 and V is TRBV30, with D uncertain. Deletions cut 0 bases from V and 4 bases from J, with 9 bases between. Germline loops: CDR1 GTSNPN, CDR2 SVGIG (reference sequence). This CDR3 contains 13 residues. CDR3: CAWSVGVPYGYTF. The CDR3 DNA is TGTGCCTGGAGTGTTGGGGTCCCCTATGGCTACACCTTC.

The CDR3 sequence is CASSRQASLQETQYF. The CDR3 DNA is TGTGCCAGCAGTCGACAGGCGTCTCTCCAAGAGACCCAGTACTTC. The chain joins TRBV6-2 or TRBV6-3 to TRBJ2-5; D might be TRBD1 (6 bases). The germline CDR1 and CDR2 sequences are MNHEY and SVGEGT. The V end was cut by 5 bases, the J end by 1 base, with 14 bases between. The CDR3 extends over 15 amino acids.

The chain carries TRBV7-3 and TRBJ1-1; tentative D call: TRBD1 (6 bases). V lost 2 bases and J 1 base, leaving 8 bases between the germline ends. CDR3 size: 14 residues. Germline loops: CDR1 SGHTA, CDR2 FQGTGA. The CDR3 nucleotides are TGTGCCAGCAGCTTAGGGGGCCAGAACACTGAAGCTTTCTTT. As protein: CASSLGGQNTEAFF.

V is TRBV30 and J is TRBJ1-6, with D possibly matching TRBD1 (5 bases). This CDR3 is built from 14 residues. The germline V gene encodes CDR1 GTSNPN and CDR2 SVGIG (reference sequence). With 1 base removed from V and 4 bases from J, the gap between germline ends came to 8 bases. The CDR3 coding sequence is TGTGCCTGGAGTGGTGGGGGGTATAATTCACCCCTCCACTTT. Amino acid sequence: CAWSGGGYNSPLHF.